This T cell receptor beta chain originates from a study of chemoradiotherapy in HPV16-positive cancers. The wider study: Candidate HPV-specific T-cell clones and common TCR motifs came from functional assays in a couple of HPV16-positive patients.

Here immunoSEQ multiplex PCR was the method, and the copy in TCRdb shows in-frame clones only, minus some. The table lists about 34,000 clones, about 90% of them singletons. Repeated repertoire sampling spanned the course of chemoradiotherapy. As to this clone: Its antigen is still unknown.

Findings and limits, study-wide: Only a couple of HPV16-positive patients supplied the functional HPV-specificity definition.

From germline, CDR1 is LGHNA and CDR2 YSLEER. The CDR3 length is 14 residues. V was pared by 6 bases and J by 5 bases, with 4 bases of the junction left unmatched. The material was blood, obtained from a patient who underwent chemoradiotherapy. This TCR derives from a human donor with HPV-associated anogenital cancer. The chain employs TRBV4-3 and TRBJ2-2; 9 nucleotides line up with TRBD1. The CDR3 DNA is TGCGCCAGCAGACGAGACAGGGGGACCGGGGAGCTGTTTTTT. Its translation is CASRRDRGTGELFF.